This T cell receptor (beta chain) emerged from a study of high-grade serous ovarian cancer treatment subgroups (dated by TCRdb to the early 2020s). About the investigation overall: On average, each sample produced more than 13,000 sequencing reads and 6,000 to 9,500 unique TCR beta rearrangements. TCR beta repertoires were profiled in patients with high-grade serous ovarian cancer who were grouped, under a laparoscopic triage algorithm, by complete gross resection or by neoadjuvant chemotherapy response. The approximately 30-patient cohort included some 10 patients with no residual disease after primary surgery (R0), some 10 excellent NACT responders, and some 10 poor NACT responders. In total there were more than 75 samples, since every patient provided one primary tumor sample and two metastatic tumor samples.

Tumor samples were collected prior to definitive surgery or chemotherapy. Genomic DNA extraction was performed by the MD Anderson Biospecimen Extraction Resource, and TCR sequencing was carried out by the MD Anderson Cancer Genomics Laboratory. Of note for this clone: It lacks a known antigen. Per-base qualities were not stored, and no clone one base away is much larger.

There are 15 amino acids in the CDR3, from cysteine to phenylalanine inclusive. Here the CDR3 DNA is all that survives: 45 bases in frame from base 1. V and J are truncated by 4 bases and 1 base respectively, leaving an intervening sequence of 14 bases. The germline V gene yields SGHRS for CDR1 and YFSETQ for CDR2. The approximately 92 tumor samples were subjected to high-throughput TCR profiling using ImmunoSEQ. The authors' analysis ran thus. Repertoire diversity metrics included richness (unique productive sequences), clonality, evenness and relatedness; Bhattacharyya coefficient assessed similarity between samples. A sensitivity analysis excluded TCRs with fewer than two reads and gave consistent conclusions. This is the immuneACCESS table as TCRdb keeps it, with only in-frame sequences that have V and J called. A part of the clones is gone; compared with another copy, unresolved V genes explain less than half, and the rest is unexplained. The D gene and trimming were derived from the DNA, and the V and J assignments and clone size from that table. The sample contains 30,000 or so clones, roughly four fifths of them found a single time. The top ten constitute around 1.9% of the sample.

What the authors observed across the whole study: Neoantigen level correlated positively with TCR clonal relatedness, and copy number variation and mutation load from whole-genome sequencing showed a positive trend with TCR clonal relatedness. Repertoire similarity ranging from about 0.095 to 0.8 was observed between tumors from the same patient, whereas almost no similarity was observed between different patients. Spatial information was not captured by bulk tumor TCR sequencing, so insight into HGSC tumor complexity and diversity was limited. TCR repertoire analyses were focused on CDR3, and CDR1 and CDR2 were not analyzed.

The source is a human donor with high-grade serous ovarian cancer. The V gene is TRBV5-1 and the J gene is TRBJ1-1; no D gene is confidently identified. Sequenced: tumor tissue. CDR3 loop: CASSVLGVENTEAFF. The base sequence is TGCGCCAGCAGCGTGCTTGGGGTAGAGAACACTGAAGCTTTCTTT.